The 4 T cell receptor beta chains below all came from one sample that was sequenced in a study of tumor and adjacent non-tumor tissue in lung cancer. TCRbeta libraries were built with three rounds of nested PCR, modified from ARM-PCR. MiXCR, run by TCRdb on the multiplex PCR reads, gives a single entry per CDR3 protein. Among 90,000 to 120,000 distinct CDR3 sequences listed, about 60% were seen once. No cell sorting was done before RNA was extracted from the tissue. More than 3 cm separated this lung sample from the edge of the tumor. Sequencing input: distant non-tumor lung tissue. Source of these receptors: a man aged 25 to 40 with non-small cell lung cancer.

This chain uses TRBV7-8 with TRBJ1-2, with D uncertain. Germline loops: CDR1 SGHVS, CDR2 FQNEAQ. Trimming took off 1 base at V and 3 bases at J, with 9 bases between the two ends. CDR3 length: 14 amino acids. In nucleotides, the CDR3 is TGTGCCAGCAGCTTAGGCGCAGAGGACTATGGCTACACCTTC. Translated: CASSLGAEDYGYTF.

The chain joins TRBV11-1 to TRBJ2-5; the match to TRBD2 covers 9 bases. The tail of the sequence fits TRBJ2-1 better, so the J call may be wrong. The CDR3 contains 14 residues. CDR1 SGHAT and CDR2 FQDESV come from the germline V gene (reference sequence). CDR3 DNA sequence: TGTGCCAGCAGCTCACAGCGGGGGGCAAAGACCCAGTTCTTC. It translates to CASSSQRGAKTQFF.

A word on this clonotype: One end of the junction does not line up with germline, which may come from a read error. J is TRBJ2-2 and V is TRBV11-2; perhaps TRBD1 as D (7 bases). Germline lookup yields CDR1 SGHAT and CDR2 FQNNGV. The CDR3 has 16 residues. The chain's CDR3 is CASSPWTGLNTRELFF. For the CDR3, the DNA is TGTGCCAGCAGCCCCTGGACAGGACTAAACACCAGGGAGCTGTTTTTT.

This sequence joins TRBV20-1 and TRBJ1-6, with D maybe TRBD1 (6 bases). The CDR3 contains 16 residues. Germline assignment: CDR1 DFQATT and CDR2 SNEGSKA (reference sequence). V was clipped by 0 bases and J by 15 bases, with 24 bases between them. The CDR3: CSARDNYGGVNTLLHF. The CDR3 DNA follows: TGCAGTGCTAGAGATAATTACGGGGGCGTCAATACACTCCTCCACTTT.